This is a list of T cell receptor beta chains from one sample in a study of blood T cells in healthy people across ages. TCRdb re-called the 5' RACE reads with MiXCR, one entry per CDR3 protein. The sample holds around 620,000 distinct CDR3 sequences, 27% seen once. Sequencing was done on a sample of blood. These receptors were collected from a woman aged 70 to 79 in good health. CDR3s include the opening cysteine and the closing phenylalanine or tryptophan. Fields, in order: clone size, D gene, V gene, J gene, CDR3 protein, CDR3 DNA. D genes are given only for firm matches. Some rows mark clone size as missing; the rest say once, few, many or name a class of expanded clone.

clone_size: .; d_call: TRBD1; v_call: TRBV20-1; j_call: TRBJ1-4; cdr3_aa: CSAGQGAGEKLFF; cdr3_nt: TGCAGTGCAGGACAGGGGGCGGGGGAAAAACTGTTTTTT
clone_size: few; d_call: .; v_call: TRBV10-3; j_call: TRBJ1-5; cdr3_aa: CAISEAGNNQPQHF; cdr3_nt: TGTGCCATCAGTGAGGCAGGGAACAATCAGCCCCAGCATTTT
clone_size: few; d_call: .; v_call: TRBV24-1; j_call: TRBJ2-6; cdr3_aa: CATSDSSGANVLTF; cdr3_nt: TGTGCCACCAGTGATTCTAGTGGGGCCAACGTCCTGACTTTC
clone_size: few; d_call: .; v_call: TRBV6-6; j_call: TRBJ1-2; cdr3_aa: CASSPGTVGFNYGYTF; cdr3_nt: TGTGCCAGCAGCCCCGGGACCGTAGGTTTTAACTATGGCTACACCTTC
clone_size: .; d_call: TRBD1; v_call: TRBV5-1; j_call: TRBJ2-7; cdr3_aa: CASSILVDRGPYEQYF; cdr3_nt: TGCGCCAGCAGCATACTCGTCGACAGGGGCCCCTACGAGCAGTACTTC
clone_size: .; d_call: TRBD1; v_call: TRBV10-3; j_call: TRBJ2-7; cdr3_aa: CAISEGDRGLYEQYF; cdr3_nt: TGTGCCATCAGTGAAGGAGACAGGGGGCTTTACGAGCAGTACTTC
clone_size: .; d_call: .; v_call: TRBV20-1; j_call: TRBJ2-5; cdr3_aa: CSASYSVQETQYF; cdr3_nt: TGCAGTGCTAGTTACTCAGTCCAAGAGACCCAGTACTTC
clone_size: once; d_call: .; v_call: TRBV27; j_call: TRBJ1-1; cdr3_aa: CASSLNGGEGVTEAFF; cdr3_nt: TGTGCCAGCAGTTTAAACGGTGGGGAAGGGGTCACTGAAGCTTTCTTT
clone_size: many; d_call: TRBD2; v_call: TRBV5-1; j_call: TRBJ2-5; cdr3_aa: CASSLALAGDQETQYF; cdr3_nt: TGCGCCAGCAGCTTGGCCTTAGCGGGAGACCAAGAGACCCAGTACTTC
clone_size: .; d_call: .; v_call: TRBV7-2; j_call: TRBJ1-2; cdr3_aa: CASSPSVGGYGYTF; cdr3_nt: TGTGCCAGCAGTCCTAGTGTAGGGGGCTATGGCTACACCTTC
clone_size: few; d_call: .; v_call: TRBV7-2; j_call: TRBJ1-1; cdr3_aa: CASSHRQGKAFF; cdr3_nt: TGTGCCAGCAGCCATAGACAAGGGAAAGCTTTCTTT
clone_size: .; d_call: .; v_call: TRBV7-2; j_call: TRBJ2-2; cdr3_aa: CASSLRGTATYTGELFF; cdr3_nt: TGTGCCAGCAGTCTCCGAGGTACAGCAACTTACACCGGGGAGCTGTTTTTT
clone_size: .; d_call: .; v_call: TRBV6-5; j_call: TRBJ2-7; cdr3_aa: CASSRAGDEQYF; cdr3_nt: TGTGCCAGCAGTCGCGCAGGGGACGAGCAGTACTTC
clone_size: .; d_call: .; v_call: TRBV10-3; j_call: TRBJ1-5; cdr3_aa: CAISDQDGDQPQHF; cdr3_nt: TGTGCCATCAGTGATCAGGATGGGGATCAGCCCCAGCATTTT
clone_size: few; d_call: TRBD1; v_call: TRBV20-1; j_call: TRBJ1-2; cdr3_aa: CSARDRTGYYGYTF; cdr3_nt: TGCAGTGCTAGAGACCGGACAGGGTACTATGGCTACACCTTC
clone_size: .; d_call: .; v_call: TRBV5-1; j_call: TRBJ1-2; cdr3_aa: CASSLALTNYGYTF; cdr3_nt: TGCGCCAGCAGCTTGGCACTGACTAACTATGGCTACACCTTC
clone_size: many; d_call: TRBD1; v_call: TRBV18; j_call: TRBJ2-5; cdr3_aa: CASSPSTGFQETQYF; cdr3_nt: TGTGCCAGCTCACCCTCGACAGGGTTCCAAGAGACCCAGTACTTC
clone_size: .; d_call: .; v_call: TRBV7-9; j_call: TRBJ1-1; cdr3_aa: CASSSDRGGNTAAFF; cdr3_nt: TGTGCCAGCAGCTCGGACAGAGGGGGGAACACTGCAGCTTTCTTT
clone_size: .; d_call: .; v_call: TRBV7-2; j_call: TRBJ2-2; cdr3_aa: CASSTPNRAGELFF; cdr3_nt: TGTGCCAGCAGCACGCCAAACAGGGCCGGGGAGCTGTTTTTT
clone_size: few; d_call: TRBD1; v_call: TRBV7-2; j_call: TRBJ1-2; cdr3_aa: CASSRDRGSSGYTF; cdr3_nt: TGTGCCAGTTCCCGGGACAGGGGTTCGAGCGGCTACACCTTC
clone_size: few; d_call: .; v_call: TRBV14; j_call: TRBJ1-2; cdr3_aa: CASSRDTSYGYTF; cdr3_nt: TGTGCCAGCAGCCGGGACACATCCTATGGCTACACCTTC
clone_size: few; d_call: .; v_call: TRBV20-1; j_call: TRBJ2-1; cdr3_aa: CSALTALSYNEQFF; cdr3_nt: TGCAGTGCTTTGACAGCCCTCTCCTACAATGAGCAGTTCTTC
clone_size: .; d_call: .; v_call: TRBV7-2; j_call: TRBJ1-1; cdr3_aa: CASSLYLRTEVVYTEAFF; cdr3_nt: TGTGCCAGCAGCTTATACTTAAGGACAGAGGTGGTTTACACTGAAGCTTTCTTT
clone_size: few; d_call: .; v_call: TRBV9; j_call: TRBJ2-3; cdr3_aa: CASSEGVGFPDTQYF; cdr3_nt: TGTGCCAGCAGCGAGGGTGTTGGGTTCCCAGATACGCAGTATTTT
clone_size: many; d_call: TRBD2; v_call: TRBV7-3; j_call: TRBJ2-3; cdr3_aa: CASSFGLGTDTQYF; cdr3_nt: TGTGCCAGCAGCTTCGGACTAGGCACAGATACGCAGTATTTT
clone_size: .; d_call: TRBD1; v_call: TRBV12-3/TRBV12-4; j_call: TRBJ2-5; cdr3_aa: CASQNPRQGKETQYF; cdr3_nt: TGTGCCAGTCAGAATCCGAGACAGGGGAAGGAGACCCAGTACTTC
clone_size: many; d_call: TRBD1; v_call: TRBV20-1; j_call: TRBJ2-7; cdr3_aa: CSARGSAGQGNYEQYF; cdr3_nt: TGCAGTGCTAGAGGGTCGGCGGGACAGGGAAACTACGAGCAGTACTTC
clone_size: .; d_call: .; v_call: TRBV4-2; j_call: TRBJ2-7; cdr3_aa: CASSQVTSGGYEQYF; cdr3_nt: TGTGCCAGCAGCCAAGTCACGAGCGGAGGCTACGAGCAGTACTTC
clone_size: few; d_call: .; v_call: TRBV6-1; j_call: TRBJ2-1; cdr3_aa: CASKATNSYNEQFF; cdr3_nt: TGTGCCAGCAAGGCCACAAACTCCTACAATGAGCAGTTCTTC
clone_size: .; d_call: .; v_call: TRBV6-2/TRBV6-3; j_call: TRBJ2-1; cdr3_aa: CASSHARSNEQFF; cdr3_nt: TGTGCCAGCAGCCACGCCCGGAGCAATGAGCAGTTCTTC
clone_size: .; d_call: TRBD2; v_call: TRBV4-3; j_call: TRBJ2-7; cdr3_aa: CASSQEGGTSAAQYF; cdr3_nt: TGCGCCAGCAGCCAAGAAGGAGGGACTAGCGCCGCTCAGTACTTC
clone_size: few; d_call: .; v_call: TRBV6-6; j_call: TRBJ2-5; cdr3_aa: CASSYWAQETRYF; cdr3_nt: TGTGCCAGCAGTTACTGGGCGCAAGAGACCCGGTACTTC
clone_size: .; d_call: TRBD2; v_call: TRBV4-1; j_call: TRBJ2-3; cdr3_aa: CASSRTSETDTQYF; cdr3_nt: TGCGCCAGCAGCCGGACTAGCGAGACAGATACGCAGTATTTT
clone_size: .; d_call: .; v_call: TRBV7-2; j_call: TRBJ2-7; cdr3_aa: CASSHPYGRGSNYEQYF; cdr3_nt: TGTGCCAGCAGCCACCCTTACGGGCGGGGTTCTAACTACGAGCAGTACTTC
clone_size: few; d_call: .; v_call: TRBV6-1; j_call: TRBJ1-3; cdr3_aa: CASSPWGRPGSGNTIYF; cdr3_nt: TGTGCCAGCAGCCCATGGGGTAGGCCGGGCTCTGGAAACACCATATATTTT
clone_size: few; d_call: .; v_call: TRBV2; j_call: TRBJ1-4; cdr3_aa: CATLSTEGLEKLFF; cdr3_nt: TGTGCCACCCTTTCGACAGAAGGACTAGAAAAACTGTTTTTT
clone_size: .; d_call: .; v_call: TRBV7-8; j_call: TRBJ2-4; cdr3_aa: CASSLVSLELAKNIQYF; cdr3_nt: TGTGCCAGCAGCTTAGTGAGTCTGGAACTAGCCAAAAACATTCAGTACTTC
clone_size: .; d_call: TRBD1; v_call: TRBV5-1; j_call: TRBJ1-1; cdr3_aa: CASSYYRDRGQGTEAFF; cdr3_nt: TGCGCCAGCAGCTACTACCGGGACAGGGGGCAGGGAACTGAAGCTTTCTTT
clone_size: .; d_call: TRBD2; v_call: TRBV5-1; j_call: TRBJ2-1; cdr3_aa: CASSQLAGGPHEQFF; cdr3_nt: TGCGCCAGCAGCCAACTAGCGGGAGGGCCCCATGAGCAGTTCTTC
clone_size: few; d_call: .; v_call: TRBV20-1; j_call: TRBJ2-5; cdr3_aa: CSASDSSPQVQETQYF; cdr3_nt: TGCAGTGCTTCTGACAGCAGTCCCCAGGTCCAAGAGACCCAGTACTTC
clone_size: .; d_call: TRBD1; v_call: TRBV4-1; j_call: TRBJ1-4; cdr3_aa: CASSPSPGQVNEKLFF; cdr3_nt: TGCGCCAGCAGCCCTAGCCCGGGACAGGTGAACGAAAAACTGTTTTTT
clone_size: .; d_call: TRBD1; v_call: TRBV7-2; j_call: TRBJ1-4; cdr3_aa: CASSRDRSNEKLFF; cdr3_nt: TGTGCCAGCAGCCGGGACAGATCTAATGAAAAACTGTTTTTT
clone_size: .; d_call: .; v_call: TRBV9; j_call: TRBJ1-2; cdr3_aa: CASSVASGFPGYTF; cdr3_nt: TGTGCCAGCAGCGTAGCGTCAGGGTTTCCTGGCTACACCTTC
clone_size: .; d_call: TRBD2; v_call: TRBV29-1; j_call: TRBJ2-4; cdr3_aa: CSGTIAGDIQYF; cdr3_nt: TGCAGCGGGACAATCGCGGGGGACATTCAGTACTTC
clone_size: .; d_call: TRBD2; v_call: TRBV27; j_call: TRBJ2-1; cdr3_aa: CVTAGGKTSSYNEQFF; cdr3_nt: TGTGTTACCGCGGGGGGGAAGACTAGCTCCTACAATGAGCAGTTCTTC
clone_size: .; d_call: TRBD2; v_call: TRBV5-1; j_call: TRBJ2-4; cdr3_aa: CASSLNSGGSSLAKNIQYF; cdr3_nt: TGCGCCAGCAGCTTGAATAGCGGGGGTTCCTCGCTAGCCAAAAACATTCAGTACTTC